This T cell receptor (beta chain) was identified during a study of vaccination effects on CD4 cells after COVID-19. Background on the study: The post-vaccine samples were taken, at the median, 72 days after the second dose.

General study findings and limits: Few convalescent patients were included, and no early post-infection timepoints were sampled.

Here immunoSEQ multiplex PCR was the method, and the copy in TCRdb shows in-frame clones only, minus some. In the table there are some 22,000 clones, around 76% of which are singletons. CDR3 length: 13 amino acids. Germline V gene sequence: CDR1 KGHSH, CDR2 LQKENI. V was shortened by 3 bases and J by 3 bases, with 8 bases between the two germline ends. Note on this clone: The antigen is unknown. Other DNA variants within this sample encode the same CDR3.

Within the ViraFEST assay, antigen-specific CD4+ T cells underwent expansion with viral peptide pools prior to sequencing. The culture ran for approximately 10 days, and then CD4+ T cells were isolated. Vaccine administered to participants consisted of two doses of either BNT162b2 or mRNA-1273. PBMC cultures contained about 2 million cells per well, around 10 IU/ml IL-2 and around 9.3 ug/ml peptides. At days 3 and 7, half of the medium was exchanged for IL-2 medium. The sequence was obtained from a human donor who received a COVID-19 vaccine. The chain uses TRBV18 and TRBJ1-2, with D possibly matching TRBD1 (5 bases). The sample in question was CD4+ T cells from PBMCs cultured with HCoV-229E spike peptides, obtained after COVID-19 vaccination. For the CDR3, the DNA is TGTGCCAGCTCACCCCAGGGAGACTATGGCTACACCTTC. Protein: CASSPQGDYGYTF. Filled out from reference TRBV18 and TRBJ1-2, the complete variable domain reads NAGVMQNPRHLVRRRGQEARLRCSPMKGHSHVYWYRQLPEEGLKFMVYLQKENIIDESGMPKERFSAEFPKEGPSILRIQQVVRGDSAAYFCASSPQGDYGYTFGSGTRLTVV.